Each of the 18 T cell receptor beta chains below was sequenced from the same sample in a study of T-cell memory formation after mild COVID-19. TCRdb called the 5' RACE reads again in MiXCR, with one record for every CDR3 protein. This sample has about 470,000 distinct CDR3 sequences, with 20% to 30% found just once. The sequencing input was PBMCs or a T cell subset sorted from them (not recorded which). These receptors originate from an adult woman who had mild COVID-19 (a few samples of this study predate the infection). Cell type and time point are not known.

The rearrangement uses TRBV5-1 and TRBJ2-2; 7 positions match TRBD2. The trim removed 0 bases at V and 3 bases at J, leaving 2 bases unmatched. Germline values: CDR1 SGHRS, CDR2 YFSETQ. This CDR3 has 15 amino acids. CDR3 DNA: TGCGCCAGCAGCTTGGCCACTAGCGACACCGGGGAGCTGTTTTTT. It yields the protein CASSLATSDTGELFF.

This clonotype was picked up many times. The V call is TRBV15, the J call TRBJ2-3; D unclear. The ends were cut back, 1 base at V and 4 bases at J, with 3 bases in the middle. The CDR3 totals 12 residues. Germline loops: CDR1 LNHNV, CDR2 YYDKDF (reference sequence). In DNA form, the CDR3 reads TGTGCCACCAGCAGAGCCCCAGATACGCAGTATTTT. It encodes CATSRAPDTQYF.

In this sample, this clonotype turned up a few times. J is TRBJ1-4 and V is TRBV5-1; 7 bases are shared with TRBD1. The germline gives CDR1 SGHRS, CDR2 YFSETQ. Trimming removed 0 bases from V and 8 bases from J; junction bases left unmatched: 7. CDR3 length: 15 amino acids. The CDR3 nucleotides read TGCGCCAGCAGCTTGGCCGGGACAGAATGGGAAAAACTGTTTTTT. It codes for CASSLAGTEWEKLFF. The whole variable domain, filled in from reference TRBV5-1 and TRBJ1-4, reads KAGVTQTPRYLIKTRGQQVTLSCSPISGHRSVSWYQQTPGQGLQFLFEYFSETQRNKGNFPGRFSGRQFSNSRSEMNVSTLELGDSALYLCASSLAGTEWEKLFFGSGTQLSVL.

J is TRBJ2-7 and V is TRBV12-3 or TRBV12-4, with no clear D. The CDR3 consists of 13 residues. Trimming cost V 6 bases and J 2 bases, with 11 bases left between them. The chain's CDR3 is CASSPRHTYEQYF. CDR3 coding DNA: TGTGCCAGCAGCCCTCGACATACCTACGAGCAGTACTTC.

This clonotype turned up a few times. The rearrangement joins TRBV5-1 to TRBJ1-2; 10 nucleotides match TRBD1. V lost 0 bases and J lost 8; bases outside the gene matches: 10. This CDR3 is 16 amino acids long. Germline loops: CDR1 SGHRS, CDR2 YFSETQ. CDR3: CASSLAGTGVTYGYTF. The CDR3 nucleotides read TGCGCCAGCAGCTTGGCCGGGACAGGGGTGACATACGGCTACACCTTC.

This chain joins TRBV20-1 and TRBJ1-1, with a possible D match to TRBD1 (5 bases). V gave up 0 bases and J gave up 3 bases, with 11 bases separating them. Germline V gene lookup returns CDR1 DFQATT and CDR2 SNEGSKA (reference sequence). CDR3 length: 14 residues. In DNA, the CDR3 is TGCAGTGCTAGAGAGGGCCCGGGGGACACTGAAGCTTTCTTT. The encoded protein is CSAREGPGDTEAFF.

This chain links TRBV5-1 with TRBJ1-1; TRBD1 is a possible D gene (5 bases). The germline V gene has CDR1 SGHRS and CDR2 YFSETQ. The CDR3 runs 12 residues. The ends were cut back, 0 bases at V and 8 bases at J, with 8 bases in the middle. The CDR3 is CASSLGDGEAFF. CDR3 DNA: TGCGCCAGCAGCTTGGGGGACGGGGAAGCTTTCTTT.

J is TRBJ1-5 and V is TRBV21-1. TRBV21-1 is a documented pseudogene. The CDR3 is made up of 14 amino acids. CDR3 nucleotides: TGTGCCAGCAGCAAAGGACGGAGCAATCAGCCCCAGCATTTT. This translates into CASSKGRSNQPQHF.

The rearrangement joins TRBV20-1 to TRBJ2-3; TRBD1 is a possible D gene (5 bases). This CDR3 has 15 residues. CDR1 and CDR2 (germline): DFQATT, SNEGSKA (reference sequence). The V gene lost 0 bases and the J gene lost 2 bases, with 12 bases spanning the gap. CDR3 sequence: CSARDRQIPTDTQYF. The CDR3 nucleotides read TGCAGTGCTAGAGACCGACAGATTCCCACAGATACGCAGTATTTT.

This clonotype was recorded a few times. This chain uses TRBV10-3 with TRBJ1-1; 10 nucleotides match TRBD1. The CDR3 extends over 18 amino acids. Germline assignment: CDR1 ENHRY and CDR2 SYGVKD. The ends lost 2 bases at V and 5 bases at J; junction bases unmatched: 14. CDR3 in DNA: TGTGCCATCAGTGAGCCCCACGGCCCGCCGGGACAGGGGACTGAAGCTTTCTTT. This gives the protein CAISEPHGPPGQGTEAFF.

This clonotype was found a few times. The genes are TRBV20-1 and TRBJ1-1, with D possibly being TRBD1 (6 bases). The ends were cut back, 6 bases at V and 4 bases at J, with 15 bases in the middle. The CDR3 totals 13 residues. Germline V gene sequence: CDR1 DFQATT, CDR2 SNEGSKA (reference sequence). The DNA for the CDR3 is TGCAGTGCCCTCACAGGGTTTATCACTGAAGCTTTCTTT. Translation gives CSALTGFITEAFF.

The chain recombines TRBV6-5 with TRBJ1-1, with TRBD1 matching 7 bases. V lost 5 bases to trimming and J lost 4 bases; unmatched junction nucleotides: 7. The germline CDR1 and CDR2 sequences are MNHEY and SVGAGI. The CDR3 totals 14 residues. The CDR3 region is CASSHKNRGTEAFF. Written as DNA, the CDR3 is TGTGCCAGCAGTCACAAAAACAGGGGCACTGAAGCTTTCTTT.

The V and J genes are TRBV6-1 and TRBJ2-3, with D possibly matching TRBD1 (6 bases). Germline values: CDR1 MNHNS, CDR2 SASEGT. The CDR3 has 10 amino acids. The CDR3 DNA reads TGTGCTCAGGGGACAGATACGCAGTATTTT. Its translation is CAQGTDTQYF.

The V and J genes are TRBV7-9 and TRBJ2-1; weak D call: TRBD1 (6 bases). The CDR3 length is 16 residues. Germline values: CDR1 SEHNR, CDR2 FQNEAQ (reference sequence). Trimming left V 5 bases short and J 0 bases short, with 14 bases between. Written as DNA, the CDR3 is TGTGCCAGCAGCGACCCGGGACAAGCCTCCTACAATGAGCAGTTCTTC. It translates to CASSDPGQASYNEQFF.

This clonotype was seen a handful of times. V gene TRBV4-1 combines with J gene TRBJ2-7; 15 nucleotides agree with TRBD2. Germline trimming cut 0 bases from V and 7 bases from J; bases unmatched to any gene: 10. CDR3 length equals 18 residues. The V gene's germline CDR1 is MGHRA and CDR2 YSYEKL. CDR3 amino acids: CASSQEGLAGGSSGEQYF. CDR3 coding DNA: TGCGCCAGCAGCCAAGAAGGACTAGCGGGAGGGAGTTCCGGGGAGCAGTACTTC.

This clonotype has just a few counts. The gene calls are TRBV30 and TRBJ2-5; TRBD2 agrees at 7 bases. This CDR3 has 13 residues. J was trimmed by 5 bases and V by 5 bases; bases with no gene match: 8. Germline lookup yields CDR1 GTSNPN and CDR2 SVGIG (reference sequence). The CDR3 reads CAWAKRGRETQYF. The CDR3, as DNA: TGTGCCTGGGCGAAGCGGGGCCGGGAGACCCAGTACTTC.

V is TRBV7-9 and J is TRBJ1-3; a weak D match, TRBD1 (5 bases). Germline values: CDR1 SEHNR, CDR2 FQNEAQ (reference sequence). V was clipped by 0 bases and J by 9 bases, with 21 bases between them. This CDR3 contains 17 residues. The CDR3 DNA reads TGTGCCAGCAGCTTAGCCCACGTCGGGACCGCTGGAGGCACCATATATTTT. It specifies CASSLAHVGTAGGTIYF. The whole variable domain, remainder taken from reference TRBV7-9 and TRBJ1-3, is DTGVSQNPRHKITKRGQNVTFRCDPISEHNRLYWYRQTLGQGPEFLTYFQNEAQLEKSRLLSDRFSAERPKGSFSTLEIQRTEQGDSAMYLCASSLAHVGTAGGTIYFGEGSWLTVV.

V is TRBV14 and J is TRBJ2-1; D perhaps matches TRBD1 (6 bases). The germline CDR1 and CDR2 sequences are SGHDN and FVKESK. This CDR3 spans 19 amino acids. V was cut by 1 base and J by 1 base, with 20 bases left in between. The CDR3 region is CASSQAVGTGRLSYNEQFF. The CDR3 DNA reads as TGTGCCAGCAGCCAAGCGGTGGGTACAGGGCGACTTTCCTACAATGAGCAGTTCTTC. Together with reference TRBV14 and TRBJ2-1, the CDR3 gives the full variable domain: EAGVTQFPSHSVIEKGQTVTLRCDPISGHDNLYWYRRVMGKEIKFLLHFVKESKQDESGMPNNRFLAERTGGTYSTLKVQPAELEDSGVYFCASSQAVGTGRLSYNEQFFGPGTRLTVL.